This TCR beta chain was sequenced for a study of cytomegalovirus exposure and HLA in healthy donors. Whole-study findings and limits: Most CMV-associated TCR beta chains were later found to appear HLA-restricted. The authors listed around 150 TCR beta chains as cytomegalovirus-associated.

About this clone: Its antigen is as yet unknown.

The CDR3 runs 12 residues. From germline, CDR1 is SQVTM and CDR2 ANQGSEA. 13 Jbeta primers and 60 Vbeta primers were used for the PCR. Using immunoSEQ multiplex PCR, the repertoire was profiled, and TCRdb retains in-frame clones only, with some absent. The sample carries about 190,000 clones, approximately 81% recorded once. The specimen was PBMCs. This TCR was recovered from a boy between 2 and 10 years old in good health and CMV-seronegative. J is TRBJ2-1 and V is TRBV29-1; 9 bases align to TRBD1. Written as DNA, the CDR3 is TGCACCGTGGGTACAGGGGGCGGCGAGCAGTTCTTC. This gives the protein CTVGTGGGEQFF.